This is a list of T cell receptor beta chains from one sample in a study of vaccination and CD4 T cells after COVID-19. TCRdb fed the PCR reads into MiXCR, producing one record per CDR3 protein. The sample holds some 16,000 distinct CDR3 sequences, roughly 54% seen once. Antigen specificity for these receptors is unknown. The material was CD4+ T cells from blood, cultured in vitro, obtained about 7 months after SARS-CoV-2 vaccination. These receptors came from a human donor who had recovered from COVID-19. CDR3s include the opening cysteine and the closing phenylalanine or tryptophan. A D gene is named only where the DNA matches it firmly. Not every row has a clone size; where given, it reads once, few, many or a size class.

>TRBV15|-|TRBJ1-3|-
TGTGCCACCAGCATTGACAGGGGAAACACCATATATTTT
CATSIDRGNTIYF
>TRBV7-9|few|TRBJ1-2|-
TGTGCCAGCAGCTTAGCGAACAACAACTATGGCTACACCTTC
CASSLANNNYGYTF
>TRBV20-1|few|TRBJ2-1|TRBD2
TGCAGTGCTAGACGGGTAGCGGGAGGGTGGGATGAGCAGTTCTTC
CSARRVAGGWDEQFF
>TRBV2|-|TRBJ1-6|-
TGTGCCAGCAGCCCTCTGGGGGGGCGCTCGAATTCACCCCTCCACTTT
CASSPLGGRSNSPLHF
>TRBV20-1|few|TRBJ1-2|-
TGCAGTGCTAGAGATCCTGGGACGAAAAGATTCCTTAACTATGGCTACACCTTC
CSARDPGTKRFLNYGYTF
>TRBV6-1|-|TRBJ2-3|TRBD1
TGTGCCACCAGACAGGGGTCCACAGATACGCAGTATTTT
CATRQGSTDTQYF
>TRBV27|few|TRBJ1-5|TRBD1
TGTGCCAGCAGTTCCCGGACAGGGAATCAGCCCCAGCATTTT
CASSSRTGNQPQHF
>TRBV24-1|once|TRBJ2-1|-
TGTGCCACCAGTGAGGGCATACGCAATGAGCAGTTCTTC
CATSEGIRNEQFF
>TRBV6-5|-|TRBJ1-2|-
TGTGCCAGCAGTTACTCGAAGCTCTATGGCTACACCTTC
CASSYSKLYGYTF
>TRBV15|few|TRBJ1-2|-
TGTGCCACCAGCAGAGTCCCAGATTCCTATGGCTACACCTTC
CATSRVPDSYGYTF
>TRBV20-1|-|TRBJ2-3|-
TGCAGTGCTCCCTGGACTCGGGCCCGCACAGATACGCAGTATTTT
CSAPWTRARTDTQYF
>TRBV5-6|-|TRBJ2-1|-
TGTGCCAGCAGCTTGAGATGGGTTTCCTACAATGAGCAGTTCTTC
CASSLRWVSYNEQFF
>TRBV20-1|-|TRBJ1-1|-
TGCAGTGCTAGAGCCTTGGGCCTTAACACTGAAGCTTTCTTT
CSARALGLNTEAFF
>TRBV6-1|-|TRBJ1-2|-
TGTGCCAGCAGTGAACTCCAGAGGAGGGGCTACACCTTC
CASSELQRRGYTF
>TRBV20-1|-|TRBJ2-7|TRBD2
TGCAGTGCTAGATCGACTAGCGGGGATTTAGTCTACGAGCAGTACTTC
CSARSTSGDLVYEQYF
>TRBV19|-|TRBJ2-7|-
TGTGCCAGCAGCCAAGGGCCCGGTAGCGGTCCCTCCTACGAGCAGTACTTC
CASSQGPGSGPSYEQYF
>TRBV27|-|TRBJ2-1|TRBD2
TGTGCCAGCAGTTTAGCTAGCGGGATTGTCGATGAGCAGTTCTTC
CASSLASGIVDEQFF
>TRBV20-1|few|TRBJ2-3|-
TGCAGTGCTACAACCCTGGGACTTGGCACAGATACGCAGTATTTT
CSATTLGLGTDTQYF
>TRBV7-9|-|TRBJ1-1|-
TGTGCCAGCAGCCGATACAGGGAGGACACTGAAGCTTTCTTT
CASSRYREDTEAFF
>TRBV7-8|-|TRBJ2-2|-
TGTGCCAGCAGCCCCCGTGAGAGGGGGAACACCGGGGAGCTGTTTTTT
CASSPRERGNTGELFF
>TRBV7-2|-|TRBJ2-1|-
TGTGCCAGCAGCTTAGCCCGGGGCGGGGCCTACAATGAGCAGTTCTTC
CASSLARGGAYNEQFF
>TRBV7-8|few|TRBJ2-7|TRBD2
TGTGCCAGCAGCTTAGTTTTGTTAGCGGGAGGAGGCTACGAGCAGTACTTC
CASSLVLLAGGGYEQYF
>TRBV5-4|few|TRBJ2-7|-
TGTGCCAGCAGCCTAGACATGACCTACGAGCAGTACTTC
CASSLDMTYEQYF
>TRBV7-8|-|TRBJ1-2|-
TGTGCCAGCAGCTTAGAGCACTATGGCTACACCTTC
CASSLEHYGYTF
>TRBV2|few|TRBJ2-7|-
TGTGCCAGCAGGGCTGGACAGCTGGCTTACGAGCAGTACTTC
CASRAGQLAYEQYF
>TRBV20-1|-|TRBJ2-7|TRBD1
TGCAGTGCTAGTATGGGACAGGGGAAGCACGAGCAGTACTTC
CSASMGQGKHEQYF
>TRBV20-1|few|TRBJ2-5|-
TGCAGTGCTAGAGATTTGGCCGGGTTGCAAGAGACCCAGTACTTC
CSARDLAGLQETQYF